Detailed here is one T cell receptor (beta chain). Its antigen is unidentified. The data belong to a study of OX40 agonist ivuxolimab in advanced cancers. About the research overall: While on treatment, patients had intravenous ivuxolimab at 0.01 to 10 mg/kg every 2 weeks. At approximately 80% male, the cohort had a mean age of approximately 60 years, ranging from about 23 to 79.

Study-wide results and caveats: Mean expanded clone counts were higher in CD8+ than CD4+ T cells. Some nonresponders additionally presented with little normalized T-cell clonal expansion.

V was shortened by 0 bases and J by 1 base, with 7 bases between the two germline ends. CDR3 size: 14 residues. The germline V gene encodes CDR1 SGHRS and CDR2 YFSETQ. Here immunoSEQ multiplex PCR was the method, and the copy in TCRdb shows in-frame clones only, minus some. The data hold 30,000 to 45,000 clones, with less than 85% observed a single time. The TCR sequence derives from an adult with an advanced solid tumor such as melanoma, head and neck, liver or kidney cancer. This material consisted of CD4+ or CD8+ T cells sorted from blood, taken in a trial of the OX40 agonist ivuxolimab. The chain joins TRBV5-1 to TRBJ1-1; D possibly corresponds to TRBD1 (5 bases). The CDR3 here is CASSLVGANTEAFF. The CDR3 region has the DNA TGCGCCAGCAGCTTGGTAGGGGCGAACACTGAAGCTTTCTTT.